This T cell receptor beta chain was found in a study of blood T cell repertoires in COVID-19. At the level of the study: Italy, Spain and the United States were the sources of the convalescent and acute COVID-19 samples. The cDNA or gDNA used as material had been derived from T cells, B-cell-depleted T cells, or PBMCs.

The data were produced by immunoSEQ multiplex PCR, yet TCRdb's version contains in-frame clones alone and is incomplete. This table has about 400,000 clones, roughly 89% appearing once. The trim removed 4 bases at V and 6 bases at J, leaving 16 bases unmatched. This CDR3 is built from 16 residues. CDR1 SGDLS and CDR2 YYNGEE come from the germline V gene. The TCR comes from a woman in her twenties or thirties with active or convalescent COVID-19. V is TRBV9 and J is TRBJ2-7; 7 bases are a match to TRBD1. The sequencing sample was made of peripheral blood. DNA for the CDR3: TGTGCCAGCAGCCCAAACAGGGGATCCCTATCCGGCGAGCAGTACTTC. This codes for CASSPNRGSLSGEQYF.